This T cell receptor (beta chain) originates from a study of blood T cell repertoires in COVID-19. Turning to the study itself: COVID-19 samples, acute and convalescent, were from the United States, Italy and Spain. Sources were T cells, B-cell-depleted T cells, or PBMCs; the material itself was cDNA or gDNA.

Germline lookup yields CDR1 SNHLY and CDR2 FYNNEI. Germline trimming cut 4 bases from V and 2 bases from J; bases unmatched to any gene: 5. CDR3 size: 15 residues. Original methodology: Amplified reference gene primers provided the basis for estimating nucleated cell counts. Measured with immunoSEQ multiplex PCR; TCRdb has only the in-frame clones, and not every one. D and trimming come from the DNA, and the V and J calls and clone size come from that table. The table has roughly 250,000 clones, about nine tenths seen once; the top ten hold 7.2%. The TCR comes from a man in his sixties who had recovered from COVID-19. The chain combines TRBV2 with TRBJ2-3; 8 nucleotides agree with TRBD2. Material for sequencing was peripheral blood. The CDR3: CASSVSGGPTDTQYF. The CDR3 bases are TGTGCCAGCAGTGTCTCGGGGGGGCCCACAGATACGCAGTATTTT.